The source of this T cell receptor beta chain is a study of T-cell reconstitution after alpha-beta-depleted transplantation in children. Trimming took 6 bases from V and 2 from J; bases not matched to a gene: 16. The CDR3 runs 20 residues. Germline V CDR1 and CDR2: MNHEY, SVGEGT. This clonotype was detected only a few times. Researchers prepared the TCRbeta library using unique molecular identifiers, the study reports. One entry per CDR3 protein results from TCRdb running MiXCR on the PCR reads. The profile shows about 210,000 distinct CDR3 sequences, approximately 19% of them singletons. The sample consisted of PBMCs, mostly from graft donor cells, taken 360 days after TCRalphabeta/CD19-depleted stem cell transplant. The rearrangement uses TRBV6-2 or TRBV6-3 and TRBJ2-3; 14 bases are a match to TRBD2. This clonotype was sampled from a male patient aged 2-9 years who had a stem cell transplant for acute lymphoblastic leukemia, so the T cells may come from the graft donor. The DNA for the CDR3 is TGTGCCAGCAGCCTGATGGGACTAGCGGGAGCCCATATAACCACAGATACGCAGTATTTT. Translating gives CASSLMGLAGAHITTDTQYF.